The 9 T cell receptor beta chains given below trace back to one sample, sequenced in a study of control samples from healthy donors and cancer patients. Clones were sequenced by immunoSEQ multiplex PCR, and TCRdb holds only the in-frame ones, with some missing. The table shows about 100,000 clones, with around 88% occurring only once. Sequencing was done on a sample of blood. Every receptor here comes from a young man in good health.

The chain couples TRBV11-3 to TRBJ2-1; D call uncertain. The CDR3 covers 12 residues. V lost 1 base and J 7 bases, leaving 5 bases between the germline ends. Germline CDR1 reads SGHNT; CDR2 reads YENEEA. The CDR3 bases are TGTGCCAGCAGCTTAGTTAGGAATGAGCAGTTCTTC. Its translation is CASSLVRNEQFF.

V usage is TRBV6-5 and J usage is TRBJ2-7, with a tentative D call TRBD1 (7 bases). V was cut by 4 bases and J by 2 bases, with 12 bases left in between. Germline V gives CDR1 MNHEY, CDR2 SVGAGI. The CDR3 spans 14 residues. CDR3 in amino acids: CASSWRDSPYEQYF. For the CDR3, the DNA is TGTGCCAGCAGTTGGAGGGACAGCCCCTACGAGCAGTACTTC.

The rearrangement uses TRBV10-3 and TRBJ2-1, with 7 bases identical to TRBD2. From germline, CDR1 is ENHRY and CDR2 SYGVKD. V gave up 4 bases and J gave up 0 bases; unmatched junction bases: 9. This CDR3 contains 17 residues. CDR3 nucleotide sequence: TGTGCCATCAGTGGACAAAAGACTAGCAGCTCCTACAATGAGCAGTTCTTC. Protein sequence: CAISGQKTSSSYNEQFF.

This chain links TRBV5-8 with TRBJ2-3; D gene ambiguous. V was cut by 4 bases and J by 7 bases, with 19 bases left in between. The CDR3 totals 15 residues. In germline, CDR1 is SGHTS, CDR2 YDEGEE. This CDR3 is CASSPSGYRRNTQYF. In DNA form, the CDR3 reads TGTGCCAGCAGCCCCTCGGGCTACCGTAGGAATACGCAGTATTTT.

The rearrangement joins TRBV7-3 to TRBJ2-2, with 10 bases that match TRBD1. The germline CDR1 and CDR2 sequences are SGHTA and FQGTGA. Losses at the gene ends were 7 bases for V and 4 bases for J; bases not matched to a gene: 3. The length of the CDR3 is 14 residues. The CDR3 protein is CASKRTGGTGELFF. The CDR3 region has the DNA TGTGCCAGCAAAAGGACAGGGGGCACCGGGGAGCTGTTTTTT.

This rearrangement joins TRBV30 to TRBJ1-4, with unresolved D. CDR1 and CDR2 (germline): GTSNPN, SVGIG (reference sequence). The V end was cut by 0 bases, the J end by 7 bases, with 12 bases between. The CDR3 consists of 14 residues. The CDR3 region has the DNA TGTGCCTGGAGTGTACGTGGAGGGAGTGAAAAACTGTTTTTT. Protein: CAWSVRGGSEKLFF.

V is TRBV30 and J is TRBJ2-2, with no clear D. The germline V gene has CDR1 GTSNPN and CDR2 SVGIG (reference sequence). Trimming removed 0 bases from V and 5 bases from J, with 10 bases in between. The CDR3 is 14 residues long. CDR3: CAWSVIVGTGELFF. CDR3 DNA: TGTGCCTGGAGTGTAATAGTAGGGACCGGGGAGCTGTTTTTT.

Only a few counts were recorded for this clone. The rearrangement uses TRBV25-1 and TRBJ2-7, with D uncertain. This CDR3 comprises 15 residues. The V gene lost 1 base and the J gene lost 2 bases, with 12 bases spanning the gap. From germline, CDR1 is MGHDK and CDR2 SYGVNS. CDR3 amino acids: CASSESWPDTYEQYF. The DNA of the CDR3 is TGTGCCAGCAGTGAATCGTGGCCGGATACCTACGAGCAGTACTTC.

This clone was observed a handful of times. The chain has TRBV6-2 or TRBV6-3 and TRBJ2-7; 11 positions agree with TRBD2. V was clipped by 5 bases and J by 0 bases; unmatched bases: 3. This CDR3 is 15 amino acids long. CDR1 and CDR2 from the germline V gene are MNHEY and SVGEGT. The CDR3 DNA is TGTGCCAGCAGTGTCCTAGCGGGAGGCTCCTACGAGCAGTACTTC. Encoded protein: CASSVLAGGSYEQYF.